A selection of T cell receptor beta chains follows, all from one sample in a study of blood T cell repertoires in COVID-19. The assay was immunoSEQ multiplex PCR, and TCRdb's table has in-frame clones only and misses some. The table shows 150,000 to 200,000 clones, with roughly 90% occurring only once. Material for sequencing was peripheral blood. These receptors all come from a man aged 55 to 69 with active or convalescent COVID-19. Both conserved end residues are part of each CDR3. D genes are given only for firm matches. Size is omitted from some rows. Given values are once, few, many or a class for expanded clones.

clone size,J gene,V gene,D gene,CDR3 protein,CDR3 DNA
.,TRBJ1-2,TRBV5-8,TRBD1,CASLPRDRGLANYGYTF,TGTGCCAGTCTCCCCCGGGACAGGGGGCTGGCTAACTATGGCTACACCTTC
.,TRBJ1-3,TRBV10-2,.,CASRATDLSGNTIYF,TGCGCCAGCAGAGCGACTGATCTCTCTGGAAACACCATATATTTT
.,TRBJ1-5,TRBV15,.,CATSRQGSNQPQHF,TGTGCCACCAGCAGACAGGGGAGCAATCAGCCCCAGCATTTT
.,TRBJ2-1,TRBV14,TRBD2,CASSQRLAYNEQFF,TGTGCCAGCAGCCAACGACTAGCGTACAATGAGCAGTTCTTC
.,TRBJ1-1,TRBV27,TRBD1,CASSPETGGLYTEAFF,TGTGCCAGCAGTCCCGAGACAGGGGGCCTGTACACTGAAGCTTTCTTT
.,TRBJ1-1,TRBV21-1,.,CASSKFPRGNTEAFF,TGTGCCAGCAGCAAATTTCCCCGGGGGAACACTGAAGCTTTCTTT
.,TRBJ1-6,TRBV3-1/TRBV3-2,.,CASSQQGGNSPLHF,TGTGCCAGCAGCCAACAAGGGGGTAATTCACCCCTCCACTTT
.,TRBJ2-2,TRBV5-1,TRBD2,CASSLFRLAGGPNTGELFF,TGCGCCAGCAGCTTGTTTCGATTAGCGGGAGGGCCTAACACCGGGGAGCTGTTTTTT
.,TRBJ1-2,TRBV7-8,.,CASSLMLEVYGYTF,TGTGCCAGCAGCTTAATGCTGGAGGTATATGGCTACACCTTC
.,TRBJ2-7,TRBV27,.,CARGTVYEQYF,TGTGCACGCGGGACAGTCTACGAGCAGTACTTC
.,TRBJ2-3,TRBV12-3/TRBV12-4,.,CASRATGTDTQYF,TGTGCCAGCAGGGCGACAGGCACAGATACGCAGTATTTT
.,TRBJ1-2,TRBV14,.,CASSQEGGYYGYTF,TGTGCCAGCAGCCAAGAGGGAGGATACTATGGCTACACCTTC
.,TRBJ1-1,TRBV19,.,CASSVEHDKFRAFF,TGTGCCAGTAGTGTTGAACATGACAAGTTTCGAGCTTTCTTT
few,TRBJ2-1,TRBV19,TRBD1,CASSIGGGPNNEQFF,TGTGCCAGTAGTATAGGAGGGGGCCCTAATAATGAGCAGTTCTTC
.,TRBJ2-7,TRBV28,.,CASRDRDSYEQYF,TGTGCCAGCAGGGACCGGGACTCCTACGAGCAGTACTTC
once,TRBJ1-4,TRBV5-5,TRBD1,CASSLEGTGGEKLFF,TGTGCCAGCAGCTTGGAAGGGACAGGGGGAGAAAAACTGTTTTTT
once,TRBJ2-1,TRBV5-1,.,CASSLEGAEYNEQFF,TGCGCCAGCAGCTTGGAGGGAGCGGAGTACAATGAGCAGTTCTTC
.,TRBJ1-2,TRBV30,.,CAWSVRQNYGYTF,TGTGCCTGGAGTGTAAGACAGAACTATGGCTACACCTTC
.,TRBJ2-5,TRBV2,TRBD2,CASILAGGRGETQYF,TGTGCCAGCATACTAGCGGGGGGGCGAGGCGAGACCCAGTACTTC
.,TRBJ1-2,TRBV19,TRBD1,CASTQGQSLGSYGYTF,TGTGCCAGTACACAGGGGCAAAGTTTAGGGTCCTATGGCTACACCTTC
.,TRBJ2-7,TRBV21-1,.,CASSACSQGYEQYF,TGTGCCAGCAGCGCATGCAGCCAGGGGTACGAGCAGTACTTC
.,TRBJ2-3,TRBV6-5,TRBD2,CASRALAGGTDTQYF,TGTGCCAGCAGAGCCTTAGCGGGAGGCACAGATACGCAGTATTTT
few,TRBJ2-3,TRBV28,.,CASSFQGGGNTDTQYF,TGTGCCAGCAGTTTCCAGGGCGGCGGGAATACAGATACGCAGTATTTT
.,TRBJ2-7,TRBV7-2,.,CASSLAGYGQGIHEQYF,TGTGCCAGCAGCTTAGCGGGGTACGGCCAGGGGATTCACGAGCAGTACTTC
once,TRBJ2-7,TRBV7-9,TRBD2,CASSLVLAGPEQYF,TGTGCCAGCAGCTTAGTTCTAGCGGGGCCCGAGCAGTACTTC
.,TRBJ2-3,TRBV5-8,TRBD1,CASSSASQTGEKTDTQYF,TGTGCCAGCAGCTCCGCCTCTCAGACAGGGGAAAAGACAGATACGCAGTATTTT
.,TRBJ2-7,TRBV18,TRBD2,CASSPSEKLAGGSEQYF,TGTGCCAGCTCACCTTCGGAAAAACTAGCGGGAGGTTCTGAGCAGTACTTC
.,TRBJ2-1,TRBV6-1,TRBD1,CASSEPGQPIYNEQFF,TGTGCCAGCAGTGAACCGGGACAGCCCATATACAATGAGCAGTTCTTC
.,TRBJ2-1,TRBV10-1,.,CASSGGTGTNYEQFF,TGCGCCAGCAGTGGAGGAACAGGGACTAATTATGAGCAGTTCTTC
.,TRBJ2-3,TRBV3-1/TRBV3-2,TRBD2,CASSYASGGAGADTQYF,TGTGCCAGCAGCTACGCTAGCGGGGGGGCCGGTGCAGATACGCAGTATTTT
.,TRBJ2-7,TRBV13,.,CASSSAAPRDINSYEQYF,TGTGCCAGCAGCTCCGCCGCCCCACGGGACATCAACTCCTACGAGCAGTACTTC
.,TRBJ1-1,TRBV28,.,CASSNPRVNTEAFF,TGTGCCAGCAGTAATCCCAGGGTGAACACTGAAGCTTTCTTT
.,TRBJ2-1,TRBV11-2,.,CASSLRADYLNYNEQFF,TGTGCCAGCAGCTTACGGGCGGACTACCTAAACTACAATGAGCAGTTCTTC
.,TRBJ1-2,TRBV7-9,.,CASSLGGAPYGYTF,TGTGCCAGCAGCTTAGGCGGGGCTCCTTATGGCTACACCTTC
.,TRBJ1-5,TRBV25-1,.,CASSERSNQPQHF,TGTGCCAGCAGTGAGCGCAGCAATCAGCCCCAGCATTTT
.,TRBJ2-7,TRBV10-1,TRBD1,CASSDPGQGPYEQYF,TGCGCCAGCAGTGACCCGGGACAGGGTCCGTACGAGCAGTACTTC
.,TRBJ1-2,TRBV19,.,CASSIGIGDYGYTF,TGTGCCAGTAGTATTGGGATCGGGGACTATGGCTACACCTTC
.,TRBJ2-2,TRBV2,TRBD1,CASSRDRFTGELFF,TGTGCCAGCAGCCGGGACAGATTCACCGGGGAGCTGTTTTTT
few,TRBJ2-7,TRBV6-5,TRBD1,CASRTGQFFYEQYF,TGTGCCAGCAGAACGGGACAGTTTTTCTACGAGCAGTACTTC
.,TRBJ1-5,TRBV7-2,.,CASSVSNQPQHF,TGTGCCAGCAGCGTAAGCAATCAGCCCCAGCATTTT
.,TRBJ1-5,TRBV27,TRBD1,CASSPGDRSLYQPQHF,TGTGCCAGCAGTCCCGGGGACAGGTCTCTTTATCAGCCCCAGCATTTT
.,TRBJ1-2,TRBV11-2,.,CASIAPGTSGYTF,TGTGCCAGCATTGCCCCTGGGACATCTGGCTACACCTTC
.,TRBJ2-7,TRBV15,.,CATSSLEKIYEQYF,TGTGCCACCAGCAGTCTAGAGAAGATCTACGAGCAGTACTTC
.,TRBJ1-1,TRBV30,.,CAWSELTEAFF,TGTGCCTGGAGTGAACTTACTGAAGCTTTCTTT
many,TRBJ2-3,TRBV6-1,TRBD1,CASSALTGEGTDTQYF,TGTGCCAGCAGTGCTTTGACAGGGGAGGGCACAGATACGCAGTATTTT
once,TRBJ1-4,TRBV5-1,.,CASRQGFNEKLFF,TGCGCCAGCAGACAGGGATTTAATGAAAAACTGTTTTTT
.,TRBJ2-1,TRBV18,.,CASSPFSGHNEQFF,TGTGCCAGCTCACCATTCAGCGGCCACAATGAGCAGTTCTTC
.,TRBJ2-2,TRBV10-1,TRBD2,CASSGTRVTGELFF,TGCGCCAGCAGTGGGACTAGAGTCACCGGGGAGCTGTTTTTT
.,TRBJ1-2,TRBV6-5,TRBD1,CASRFRQGRDYGYTF,TGTGCCAGCCGGTTCCGACAGGGGCGAGACTATGGCTACACCTTC
.,TRBJ2-7,TRBV7-8,TRBD1,CASRISLQGIYEQYF,TGTGCCAGCAGAATCTCGCTACAGGGGATCTACGAGCAGTACTTC
.,TRBJ2-1,TRBV7-8,TRBD1,CASSPTGQGKIRASYNEQFF,TGTGCCAGCAGCCCCACGGGACAGGGAAAAATAAGGGCCTCCTACAATGAGCAGTTCTTC
once,TRBJ1-2,TRBV25-1,.,CASSESGFWLDYGYTF,TGTGCCAGCAGTGAATCAGGGTTTTGGTTGGACTATGGCTACACCTTC
.,TRBJ1-1,TRBV5-8,TRBD1,CASSRNLNTGESTEAFF,TGTGCCAGCAGCAGAAACCTAAACACAGGGGAAAGCACTGAAGCTTTCTTT
once,TRBJ2-1,TRBV3-1/TRBV3-2,TRBD1,CASSPGRGQNNEQFF,TGTGCCAGCAGCCCCGGCAGGGGGCAAAACAATGAGCAGTTCTTC